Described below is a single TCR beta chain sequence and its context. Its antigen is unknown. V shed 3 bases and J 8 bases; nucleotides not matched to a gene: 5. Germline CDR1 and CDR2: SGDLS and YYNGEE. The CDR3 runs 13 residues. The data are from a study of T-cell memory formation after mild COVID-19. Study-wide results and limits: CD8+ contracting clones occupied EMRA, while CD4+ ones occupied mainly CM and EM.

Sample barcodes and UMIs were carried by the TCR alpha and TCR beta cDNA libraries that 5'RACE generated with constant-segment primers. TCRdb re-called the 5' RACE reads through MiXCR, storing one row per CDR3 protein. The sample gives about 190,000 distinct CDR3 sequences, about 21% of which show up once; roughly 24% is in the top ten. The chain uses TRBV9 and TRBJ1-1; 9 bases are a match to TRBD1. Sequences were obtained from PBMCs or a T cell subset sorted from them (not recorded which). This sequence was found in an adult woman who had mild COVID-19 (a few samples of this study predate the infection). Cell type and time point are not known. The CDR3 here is CASSANRGPEAFF. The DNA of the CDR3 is TGTGCCAGCAGCGCCAACAGGGGGCCCGAAGCTTTCTTT. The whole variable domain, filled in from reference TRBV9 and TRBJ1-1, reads DSGVTQTPKHLITATGQRVTLRCSPRSGDLSVYWYQQSLDQGLQFLIQYYNGEERAKGNILERFSAQQFPDLHSELNLSSLELGDSALYFCASSANRGPEAFFGQGTRLTVV.